This TCR beta chain comes out of a study of shared clonotypes between healthy human individuals. The study, taken as a whole, reports: Shared clonotypes across all four donors exceeded non-shared ones in generation probability. Larger estimated richness was generally seen in naive subsets than in memory subsets.

TCRdb's copy holds only in-frame clones and misses some; the assay was immunoSEQ multiplex PCR. The sample has some 2.1 million clones, around 96% seen once. Germline assignment: CDR1 LGHNA and CDR2 YSLEER. The CDR3 has 15 residues. V dropped 1 base and J dropped 12; count of bases not matched to a gene: 8. Notes on this clone: Its antigen is still unknown.

As defined, naive CD8 cells were CD45RO-negative and positively selected for CCR7, with terminally differentiated effector memory CD45RA+ cells excluded. This sequence was found in a man between 18 and 35 years old in good health. J is TRBJ2-1 and V is TRBV4-3; TRBD2 aligns across 11 bases. Sequencing was carried out using naive CD8+ T cells sorted from blood. The CDR3 sequence: CASSQVLAGGQRQFF. The DNA of the CDR3 is TGCGCCAGCAGCCAAGTATTAGCGGGGGGGCAAAGGCAGTTCTTC.